The 7 T cell receptor beta chains listed next were all sequenced from one sample in a study of blood T cell repertoires in COVID-19. TCRdb's copy holds only in-frame clones and misses some; the assay was immunoSEQ multiplex PCR. The sample holds some 50,000 clones, about 85% seen once. Input material: peripheral blood. The receptors derive from a man aged 50-60 years with acute or convalescent COVID-19.

This chain connects TRBV7-3 to TRBJ2-1; 15 bases line up with TRBD2. The ends lost 5 bases at V and 9 bases at J; junction bases unmatched: 8. CDR3 size: 16 residues. Germline lookup yields CDR1 SGHTA and CDR2 FQGTGA. CDR3 sequence: CASSKPGLAGGSEQFF. CDR3 in DNA: TGTGCCAGCAGCAAACCGGGACTAGCGGGAGGTAGTGAGCAGTTCTTC. Full variable domain (rest looked up from reference TRBV7-3 and TRBJ2-1): GAGVSQTPSNKVTEKGKYVELRCDPISGHTALYWYRQSLGQGPEFLIYFQGTGAADDSGLPNDRFFAVRPEGSVSTLKIQRTERGDSAVYLCASSKPGLAGGSEQFFGPGTRLTVL.

This sequence joins TRBV2 and TRBJ2-7; 11 positions match TRBD2. Looked up from germline, CDR1 is SNHLY and CDR2 is FYNNEI. The junction had 7 bases not matched to a gene; V was cut back by 2 bases and J by 4 bases. There are 16 residues in the CDR3. CDR3 nucleotide sequence: TGTGCCAGCAGTGAAAGTCTGGCTAGCGGGAGGTACGAGCAGTACTTC. This gives the protein CASSESLASGRYEQYF. The full variable domain, its missing parts supplied by reference TRBV2 and TRBJ2-7, is EPEVTQTPSHQVTQMGQEVILRCVPISNHLYFYWYRQILGQKVEFLVSFYNNEISEKSEIFDDQFSVERPDGSNFTLKIRSTKLEDSAMYFCASSESLASGRYEQYFGPGTRLTVT.

This chain uses TRBV24-1 with TRBJ1-3, with D hard to call. The V end was cut by 2 bases, the J end by 1 base, with 8 bases between. The CDR3 contains 15 residues. Per germline, CDR1 KGHDR and CDR2 SFDVKD. In DNA form, the CDR3 reads TGTGCCACCAGTGATTCCTCAGAATCTGGAAACACCATATATTTT. Translating it yields CATSDSSESGNTIYF.

V gene TRBV11-2 combines with J gene TRBJ1-5; TRBD1 matches 9 bases. Looked up from germline, CDR1 is SGHAT and CDR2 is FQNNGV. The CDR3 loop spans 14 amino acids. V lost 5 bases and J lost 4; bases outside the gene matches: 3. CDR3: CASSLGQGNQPQHF. CDR3 coding DNA: TGTGCCAGCAGCCTTGGACAGGGGAATCAGCCCCAGCATTTT.

The chain combines TRBV6-5 with TRBJ1-1; tentatively, D is TRBD1 (6 bases). This CDR3 has 13 amino acids. Per the germline V gene, CDR1 is MNHEY and CDR2 is SVGAGI. Trimming took 6 bases from V and 3 from J, leaving 11 bases between them. CDR3 bases: TGTGCCAGCAGACTACAGGGTGACACTGAAGCTTTCTTT. Amino acid sequence: CASRLQGDTEAFF.

J is TRBJ2-1 and V is TRBV14, with 9 positions matching TRBD1. Germline V gene sequence: CDR1 SGHDN, CDR2 FVKESK. V was clipped by 4 bases and J by 7 bases; unmatched bases: 11. This CDR3 has 16 residues. The CDR3 region has the DNA TGTGCCAGCAGCCCCCTCGGGACAGGGTGGTTGAATGAGCAGTTCTTC. Residues: CASSPLGTGWLNEQFF.

The chain couples TRBV7-8 to TRBJ2-5, with a possible D match to TRBD1 (6 bases). This CDR3 spans 12 amino acids. Trimming pared 6 bases from V and 5 bases from J, leaving 10 bases between. CDR1 SGHVS and CDR2 FQNEAQ come from the germline V gene. The CDR3 DNA reads TGTGCCAGCAGTCCCCAGGGGGAGACCCAGTACTTC. Protein product: CASSPQGETQYF.